This T cell receptor beta chain stems from a study of cytomegalovirus exposure and HLA in healthy donors. Study information: The same platform used for the 650 to 850 first-cohort repertoires was also used for the 90 to 150 validation repertoires, as a later analysis reported. The study's findings and limits: A later analysis found first-cohort TCR clusters tended to co-occur in the approximately 120 validation repertoires. The authors confirmed in vitro that a few CMV-associated chains were specific for CMV antigens.

The donors were part of the roughly 120-subject validation cohort, which stood apart from the approximately 670-subject first cohort. Comments on this clone: Its target is not known.

The V gene end was trimmed by 4 bases and the J gene end by 8 bases; junction bases not matched to a gene: 11. CDR3 length: 15 amino acids. Germline values: CDR1 SGHKS, CDR2 YYEKEE (reference sequence). This table comes from immunoSEQ multiplex PCR, and its TCRdb copy is limited to in-frame clones, with some not included. The sample consists of some 170,000 clones, approximately 89% of them appearing once. The V call is TRBV5-5, the J call TRBJ1-2; the match to TRBD1 covers 10 bases. Material for sequencing was PBMCs. The source of this sequence is a man between 18 and 29 years old in good health and CMV-seropositive. Here the CDR3 DNA reads TGTGCCAGCAGCACGCTGGGACAGGGGTTGGAGGGCTACACCTTC. It specifies CASSTLGQGLEGYTF. Together with reference TRBV5-5 and TRBJ1-2, the CDR3 gives the full variable domain: DAGVTQSPTHLIKTRGQQVTLRCSPISGHKSVSWYQQVLGQGPQFIFQYYEKEERGRGNFPDRFSARQFPNYSSELNVNALLLGDSALYLCASSTLGQGLEGYTFGSGTRLTVV.